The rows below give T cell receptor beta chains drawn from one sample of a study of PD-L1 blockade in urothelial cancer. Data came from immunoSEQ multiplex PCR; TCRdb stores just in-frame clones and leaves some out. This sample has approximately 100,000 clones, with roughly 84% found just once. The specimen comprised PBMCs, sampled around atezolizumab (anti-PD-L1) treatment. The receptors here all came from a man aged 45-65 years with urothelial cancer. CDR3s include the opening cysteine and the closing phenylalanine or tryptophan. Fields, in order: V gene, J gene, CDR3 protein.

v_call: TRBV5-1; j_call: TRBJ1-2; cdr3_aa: CASNPTLNQNGYTF
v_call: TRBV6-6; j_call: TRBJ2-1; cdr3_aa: CASGDRANEQFF
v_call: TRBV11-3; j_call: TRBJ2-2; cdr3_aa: CASSPGRDSNTGELFF
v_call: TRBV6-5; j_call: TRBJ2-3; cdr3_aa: CATHIGAGRTDTQYF
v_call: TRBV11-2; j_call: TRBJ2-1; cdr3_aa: CASSLAGGHEQLF
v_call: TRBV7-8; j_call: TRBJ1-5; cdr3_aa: CASSQSPGGNQPQHF
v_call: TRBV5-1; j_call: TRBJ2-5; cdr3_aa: CASSLQETQYF
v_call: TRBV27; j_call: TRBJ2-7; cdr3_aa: CASSPLPSLRTNEQYF
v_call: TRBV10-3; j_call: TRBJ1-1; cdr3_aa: CAISDYRGPRTEAFF
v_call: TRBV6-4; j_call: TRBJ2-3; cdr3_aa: CASSDSGGTDTQYF
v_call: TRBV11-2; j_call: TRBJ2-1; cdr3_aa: CASSRTSGYNEQFF
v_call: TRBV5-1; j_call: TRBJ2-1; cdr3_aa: CASKSTGDNEQFF
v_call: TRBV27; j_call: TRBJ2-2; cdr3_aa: CASGNRGPPPRTGELFF
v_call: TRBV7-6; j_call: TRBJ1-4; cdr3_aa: CASSSGQGALATNEKLFF
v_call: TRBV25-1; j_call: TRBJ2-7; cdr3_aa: CASSARDSALGHEQYF
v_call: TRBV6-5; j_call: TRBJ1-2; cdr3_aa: CASLPEAGAGGYTF
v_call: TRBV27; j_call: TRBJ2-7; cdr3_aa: CASSLLMGQQYEQYF
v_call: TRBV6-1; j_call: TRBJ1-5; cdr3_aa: CASSPGQFNQPQHF
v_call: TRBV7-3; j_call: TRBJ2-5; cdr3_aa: CASSFQGGAGETQYF
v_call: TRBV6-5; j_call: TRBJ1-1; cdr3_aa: CASSYSRGGEAFF
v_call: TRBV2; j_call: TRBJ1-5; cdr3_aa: CASSDLARGNQPQHF
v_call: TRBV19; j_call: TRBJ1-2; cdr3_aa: CASRTTGPNYGYTF
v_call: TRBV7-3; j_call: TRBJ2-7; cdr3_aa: CASSLTKREVDEQYF
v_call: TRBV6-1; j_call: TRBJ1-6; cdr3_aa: CASSEAPGSNSPLHF
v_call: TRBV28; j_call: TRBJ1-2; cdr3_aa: CASSYPSVSTPYGYTF
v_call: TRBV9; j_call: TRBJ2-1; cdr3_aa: CASSVGQGAYNEQFF
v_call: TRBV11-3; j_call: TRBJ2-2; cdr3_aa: CASSLWGENTGELFF
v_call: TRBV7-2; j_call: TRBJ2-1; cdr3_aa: CASSPFGRGDNEQFF
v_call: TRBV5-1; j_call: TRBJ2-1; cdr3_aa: CASSLVAGFSYNEQFF
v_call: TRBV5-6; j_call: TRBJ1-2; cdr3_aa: CASSKDRGTYGYTF
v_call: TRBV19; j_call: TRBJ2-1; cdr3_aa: CASSKLAGARRYNEQFF
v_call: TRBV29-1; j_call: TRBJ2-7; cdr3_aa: CSVGTRLAYEQYF
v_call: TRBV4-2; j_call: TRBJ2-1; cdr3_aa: CASSRGGPGGEQFF
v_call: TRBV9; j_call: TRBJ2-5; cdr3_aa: CASSVPGIQETQYF
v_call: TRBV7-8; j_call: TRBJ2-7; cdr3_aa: CASSLDSRGGWYEQYF
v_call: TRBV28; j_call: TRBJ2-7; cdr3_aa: CASSLNSPYEQYF
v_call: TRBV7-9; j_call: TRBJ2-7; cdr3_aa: CASSTGSRYYEQYF
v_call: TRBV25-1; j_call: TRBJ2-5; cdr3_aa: CASSDSRDTQETQYF
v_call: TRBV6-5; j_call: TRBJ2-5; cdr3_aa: CASSYSRTSSETQYF
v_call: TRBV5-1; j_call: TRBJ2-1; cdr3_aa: CASSTPGQGILAGVWLFRREQFF
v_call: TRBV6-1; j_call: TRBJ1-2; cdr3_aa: CASTLNPGGGYGYTF
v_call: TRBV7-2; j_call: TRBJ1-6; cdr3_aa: CASSHRGDNSPLHF
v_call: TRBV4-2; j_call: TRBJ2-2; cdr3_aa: CASSRRLWSTSSTGELFF
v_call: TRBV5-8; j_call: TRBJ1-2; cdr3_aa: CASMIHGFNYGYTF
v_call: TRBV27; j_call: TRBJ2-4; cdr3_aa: CASSSANRVAKNIQYF
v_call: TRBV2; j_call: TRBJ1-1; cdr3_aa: CASTVTGANTEAFF
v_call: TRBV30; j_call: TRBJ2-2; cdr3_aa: CAWAKTRVRELFF
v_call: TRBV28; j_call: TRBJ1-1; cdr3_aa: CASSPGGIMNTEAFF
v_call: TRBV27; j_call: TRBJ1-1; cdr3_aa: CASSYGVENSEAFF
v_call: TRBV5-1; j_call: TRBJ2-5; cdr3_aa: CASSPGLAVQETQYF
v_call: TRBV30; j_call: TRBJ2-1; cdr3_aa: CAWIGSGGGSSYNEQFF
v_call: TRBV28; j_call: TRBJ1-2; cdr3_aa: CASSLSRWQGALGFGQNYGYTF
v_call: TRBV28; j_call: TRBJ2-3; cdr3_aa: CASSSLWVERGDTQYF
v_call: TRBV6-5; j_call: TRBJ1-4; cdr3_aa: CASSYSGGGEKLFF
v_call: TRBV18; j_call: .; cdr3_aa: CASSPPGGPSEQYF
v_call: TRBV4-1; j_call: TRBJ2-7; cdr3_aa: CASSQAPAETYEQYF
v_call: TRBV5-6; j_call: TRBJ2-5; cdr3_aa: CASSLKGAETQYF
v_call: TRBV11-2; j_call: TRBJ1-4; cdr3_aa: CASSPVAHATNEKLFF
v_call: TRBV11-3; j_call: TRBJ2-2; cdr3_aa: CASSLVGVSGRPGELFF
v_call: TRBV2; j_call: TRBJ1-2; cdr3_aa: CASSEWRGGGYTF